This T cell receptor beta chain is drawn from a study of cytomegalovirus exposure and HLA in healthy donors. Study-wide results and limits: Within an earlier analysis, most TCR beta V segments proved productive either about 87% or about 30% of the time.

A word on this clone: What it binds is not known.

The study ran its PCR with 60 Vbeta and 13 Jbeta primers. This table comes from immunoSEQ multiplex PCR, and its TCRdb copy is limited to in-frame clones, with some not included. This sample has 160,000 or so clones, with roughly 83% found just once. Sampled while nominally healthy, donors likely had unrecorded immune exposures. V was cut by 0 bases and J by 3 bases, with 9 bases left in between. CDR3 length: 15 amino acids. CDR1 and CDR2 from the germline V gene are MRHNA and SNTAGT. The clonotype comes from a woman under 30 in good health and CMV-seronegative. V is TRBV6-4 and J is TRBJ2-1, with D possibly TRBD2 on 5 matching bases. Input material: PBMCs. In nucleotides, the CDR3 is TGTGCCAGCAGTGACTCAGGACTGGGCTACAATGAGCAGTTCTTC. It encodes CASSDSGLGYNEQFF.